This is a list of T cell receptor beta chains from one sample in a study of OX40 agonist ivuxolimab in advanced cancers. Assay used: immunoSEQ multiplex PCR; TCRdb lists only in-frame clones, some missing. The data show tens of thousands of clones, around 88% seen once. The starting material was CD4+ or CD8+ T cells sorted from blood, obtained in a trial of the OX40 agonist ivuxolimab. Source of these receptors: an adult with an advanced solid tumor such as melanoma, head and neck, liver or kidney cancer. The CDR3 runs from the conserved cysteine through the conserved F or W. The order of the fields is D gene, V gene, J gene, clone size, CDR3 protein, CDR3 DNA. A D gene is named only where the DNA matches it firmly. Clone size appears in some rows only: once, few, many, or a class for an expanded clone.

>TRBD1|TRBV7-9|TRBJ2-7|NA
CASRRSTGQGGEQYF
TGTGCCAGCAGGCGAAGCACGGGACAGGGCGGCGAGCAGTACTTC
>TRBD1|TRBV10-2|TRBJ2-2|NA
CASSNNRDRSTGELFF
TGCGCCAGCAGTAACAACCGGGACAGGTCGACCGGGGAGCTGTTTTTT
>NA|TRBV9|TRBJ2-1|few
CASSVGTTTYNEQFF
TGTGCCAGCAGCGTAGGCACTACCACCTACAATGAGCAGTTCTTC
>NA|TRBV2|TRBJ1-5|once
CASIGRAGLNQPQHF
TGTGCCAGCATTGGTCGGGCAGGGCTAAATCAGCCCCAGCATTTT
>TRBD1|TRBV9|TRBJ2-7|NA
CAGSVAWGQGFHEQYF
TGTGCCGGCAGCGTAGCCTGGGGACAGGGGTTCCACGAGCAGTACTTC
>NA|TRBV9|TRBJ1-3|NA
CASSPRREDTIYF
TGTGCCAGCAGCCCACGTCGGGAGGACACCATATATTTT
>TRBD1|TRBV5-8|TRBJ1-2|few
CASSFRRGQGGAGYTF
TGTGCCAGCAGCTTCCGCCGGGGACAGGGAGGCGCTGGCTACACCTTC
>NA|TRBV21-1|TRBJ2-1|NA
CASSLIWTASYNEQFF
TGTGCCAGCAGCTTAATCTGGACAGCTTCCTACAATGAGCAGTTCTTC
>NA|TRBV2|TRBJ1-3|NA
CASREKSGLPGNTIYF
TGTGCCAGCAGGGAGAAATCAGGATTGCCTGGAAACACCATATATTTT
>NA|TRBV30|TRBJ1-4|NA
CAWSEGQPNEKLFF
TGTGCCTGGAGTGAAGGACAGCCTAATGAAAAACTGTTTTTT
>TRBD2|TRBV11-3|TRBJ2-2|NA
CASSLGSGRAYTGELFF
TGTGCCAGCAGCTTAGGGAGCGGGAGGGCCTACACCGGGGAGCTGTTTTTT
>NA|TRBV11-3|TRBJ2-1|NA
CASSARPGRAPGEQFF
TGTGCCAGCAGCGCTCGCCCGGGACGAGCCCCGGGGGAGCAGTTCTTC
>NA|TRBV7-8|TRBJ1-5|NA
CATTERLNNQPQHF
TGTGCCACCACAGAGCGGTTGAACAATCAGCCCCAGCATTTT
>NA|TRBV7-9|TRBJ1-4|NA
CASSLTNEKLFF
TGTGCCAGCAGCTTAACTAATGAAAAACTGTTTTTT
>TRBD1|TRBV7-3|TRBJ2-1|NA
CASSSRGLDEQFF
TGTGCCAGCAGCTCCAGGGGGCTCGATGAGCAGTTCTTC
>TRBD1|TRBV10-3|TRBJ2-5|few
CAISSGGEQETQYF
TGTGCCATCAGTTCAGGGGGAGAACAAGAGACCCAGTACTTC
>NA|TRBV19|TRBJ2-2|NA
CASSRGENSGELFF
TGTGCAAGTTCAAGGGGGGAAAATTCCGGGGAGCTGTTTTTT
>TRBD1|TRBV28|TRBJ2-2|NA
CASSLGRGLTGELFF
TGTGCCAGCAGTTTAGGCAGGGGGCTCACCGGGGAGCTGTTTTTT
>NA|TRBV9|TRBJ2-6|NA
CASSVVPGASGANVLTF
TGTGCCAGCAGCGTAGTGCCGGGGGCCTCTGGGGCCAACGTCCTGACTTTC
>TRBD1|TRBV7-9|TRBJ2-3|NA
CASSSSRDRGGDTQYF
TGTGCCAGCAGCTCATCTAGGGACAGGGGGGGAGATACGCAGTATTTT
>NA|TRBV7-3|TRBJ2-5|NA
CASSQGTAWVETQYF
TGTGCCAGCAGCCAAGGGACTGCCTGGGTAGAGACCCAGTACTTC
>NA|TRBV28|TRBJ2-7|NA
CASTEFTAGEQYF
TGTGCCAGCACGGAGTTTACCGCCGGGGAGCAGTACTTC
>NA|TRBV7-9|TRBJ1-3|NA
CASVPTLRSGNTIYF
TGTGCCAGCGTCCCCACACTCCGCTCTGGAAACACCATATATTTT
>NA|TRBV15|TRBJ2-7|NA
CATSPGRHRERASYEQYF
TGTGCCACCAGCCCCGGCCGTCACCGGGAGCGGGCCTCCTACGAGCAGTACTTC
>NA|TRBV7-8|TRBJ1-2|NA
CASSPDWNYGYTF
TGTGCCAGCAGCCCGGACTGGAACTATGGCTACACCTTC
>NA|TRBV9|TRBJ2-7|NA
CASSVGVTGRSYEQYF
TGTGCCAGCAGCGTAGGGGTAACAGGGCGGTCCTACGAGCAGTACTTC
>TRBD1|TRBV5-4|TRBJ1-3|NA
CASSSDRGRGNTIYF
TGTGCCAGCAGCTCAGACAGGGGGCGAGGAAACACCATATATTTT
>NA|TRBV11-2|TRBJ1-1|NA
CASSLFGFGYTEAFF
TGTGCCAGCAGCTTATTCGGATTCGGGTACACTGAAGCTTTCTTT
>NA|TRBV30|TRBJ2-2|NA
CTAVAGELFF
TGTACCGCGGTTGCCGGGGAGCTGTTTTTT
>TRBD1|TRBV11-2|TRBJ1-6|few
CASSSEGTGGSPLHF
TGTGCCAGCAGCTCCGAGGGGACAGGGGGATCACCCCTCCACTTT
>NA|TRBV9|TRBJ2-3|NA
CASSVEGEPTDTQYF
TGTGCCAGCAGCGTAGAGGGGGAGCCCACAGATACGCAGTATTTT
>NA|TRBV11-2|TRBJ1-2|medium-sized
CASSLAGDGGYTF
TGTGCCAGCAGCTTAGCGGGGGACGGTGGCTACACCTTC
>NA|TRBV28|TRBJ2-5|NA
CASSFVSGLGETQYF
TGTGCCAGCAGTTTTGTTTCAGGATTAGGAGAGACCCAGTACTTC
>TRBD1|TRBV7-9|TRBJ1-1|few
CASSRTGMNTEAFF
TGTGCCAGCAGCCGGACAGGCATGAACACTGAAGCTTTCTTT
>TRBD1|TRBV19|TRBJ1-5|NA
CASSIWGQGGGNQPQHF
TGTGCCAGTAGTATATGGGGACAGGGCGGAGGCAATCAGCCCCAGCATTTT
>NA|TRBV28|TRBJ2-7|NA
CASRPDTREQYF
TGTGCCAGCAGACCTGACACGCGGGAGCAGTACTTC
>NA|TRBV13|TRBJ2-3|NA
CASSLGQGTDTQYF
TGTGCCAGCAGCTTAGGACAGGGCACAGATACGCAGTATTTT
>NA|TRBV18|TRBJ1-6|NA
CASSPQSSYNSPLHF
TGTGCCAGCTCACCACAGAGCTCCTATAATTCACCCCTCCACTTT
>NA|TRBV6-1|TRBJ1-5|NA
CASSELKGRTQPQHF
TGTGCCAGCAGTGAACTTAAGGGCAGAACGCAGCCCCAGCATTTT
>TRBD1|TRBV5-1|TRBJ1-1|NA
CASSWRDRGTEAFF
TGCGCCAGCAGCTGGAGGGACAGGGGCACTGAAGCTTTCTTT
>NA|TRBV5-1|TRBJ2-5|NA
CASSRISGTSETQYF
TGCGCCAGCAGCAGAATTTCCGGGACATCAGAGACCCAGTACTTC
>NA|TRBV6-5|TRBJ1-1|NA
CASSYKPRVEAFF
TGTGCCAGCAGCTATAAACCTCGGGTTGAAGCTTTCTTT
>NA|TRBV7-3|TRBJ2-7|NA
CASSVGASSSYEQYF
TGTGCCAGCAGTGTCGGAGCGTCCTCCTCCTACGAGCAGTACTTC